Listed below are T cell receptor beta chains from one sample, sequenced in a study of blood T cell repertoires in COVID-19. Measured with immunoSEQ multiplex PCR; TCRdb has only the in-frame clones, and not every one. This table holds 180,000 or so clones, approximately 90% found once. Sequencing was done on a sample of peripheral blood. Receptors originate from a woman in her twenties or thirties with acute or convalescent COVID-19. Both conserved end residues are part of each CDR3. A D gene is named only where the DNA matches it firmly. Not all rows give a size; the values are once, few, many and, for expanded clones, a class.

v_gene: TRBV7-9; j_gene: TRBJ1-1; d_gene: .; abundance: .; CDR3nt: TGTGCCAGCAGCCTTCTCGGGACTGAAGCTTTCTTT; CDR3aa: CASSLLGTEAFF
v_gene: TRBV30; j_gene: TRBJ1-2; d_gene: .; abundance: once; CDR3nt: TGTGCCTGGAGTGTACATCGGGTGAACTATGGCTACACCTTC; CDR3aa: CAWSVHRVNYGYTF
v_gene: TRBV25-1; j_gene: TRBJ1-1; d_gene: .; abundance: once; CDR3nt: TGTGCCAGCAGTACCACAGCTAACACTGAAGCTTTCTTT; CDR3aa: CASSTTANTEAFF
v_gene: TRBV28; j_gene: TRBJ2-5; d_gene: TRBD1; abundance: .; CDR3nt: TGTGCCAGCAGTTTGGGACAGGGGCGGGAAGAGACCCAGTACTTC; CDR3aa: CASSLGQGREETQYF
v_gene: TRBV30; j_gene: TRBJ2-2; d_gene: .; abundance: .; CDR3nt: TGTGCCTTCAGGCCCCTCCGGGGCACCGGGGAGCTGTTTTTT; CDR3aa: CAFRPLRGTGELFF
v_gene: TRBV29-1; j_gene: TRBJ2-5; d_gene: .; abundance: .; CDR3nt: TGCAGCGCGGGGGACAGAGGTCCCCGAGAGACCCAGTACTTC; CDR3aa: CSAGDRGPRETQYF
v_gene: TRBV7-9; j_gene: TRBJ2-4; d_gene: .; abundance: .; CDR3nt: TGTGCCAGCAGCACCTACGGACAGTCCAAAAACATTCAGTACTTC; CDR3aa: CASSTYGQSKNIQYF
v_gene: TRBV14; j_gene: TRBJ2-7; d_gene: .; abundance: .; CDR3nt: TGTGCCAGCAGCCAAGTGGGGGCACCCCACGAGCAGTACTTC; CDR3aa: CASSQVGAPHEQYF
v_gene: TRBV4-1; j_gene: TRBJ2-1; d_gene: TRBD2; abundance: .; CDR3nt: TGCGCCAGCAGCCCCATTCTCTTCGGGAGGGCCGGGCAGTTCTTC; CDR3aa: CASSPILFGRAGQFF
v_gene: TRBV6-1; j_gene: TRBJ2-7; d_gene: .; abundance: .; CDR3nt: TGTGCCAGCAGTGAACTGTCTCGTCAGTACTTC; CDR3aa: CASSELSRQYF
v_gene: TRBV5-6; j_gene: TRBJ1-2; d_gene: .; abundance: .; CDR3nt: TGTGCCAGCAGCTTGACGGATGGCTACACCTTC; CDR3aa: CASSLTDGYTF
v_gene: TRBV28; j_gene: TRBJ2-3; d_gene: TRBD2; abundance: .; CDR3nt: TGTGCCAGCAGTACGGGACTAGATGATACGCAGTATTTT; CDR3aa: CASSTGLDDTQYF
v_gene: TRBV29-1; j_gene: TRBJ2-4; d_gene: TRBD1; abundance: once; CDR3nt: TGCAGCGTGGGACAGGGTTTGGACATTCAGTACTTC; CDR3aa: CSVGQGLDIQYF
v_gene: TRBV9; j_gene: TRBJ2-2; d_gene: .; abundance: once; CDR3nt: TGTGCCAGCAGCGTAGAAGGGGCCCTTACCGGGGAGCTGTTTTTT; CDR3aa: CASSVEGALTGELFF
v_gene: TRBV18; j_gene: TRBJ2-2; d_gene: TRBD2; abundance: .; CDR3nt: TGTGCCAGCTCACCGGGACTAGTAGATCCATACGGGGAGCTGTTTTTT; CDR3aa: CASSPGLVDPYGELFF
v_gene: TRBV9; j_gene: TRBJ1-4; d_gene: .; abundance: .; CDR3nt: TGTGCCAGCAGCGTAGCCGGGATGGCAGCTGAAAAACTGTTTTTT; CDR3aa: CASSVAGMAAEKLFF
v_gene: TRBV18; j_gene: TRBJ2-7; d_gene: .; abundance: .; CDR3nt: TGTGCCAGCTCACTAGTCATTCCCACAGTTGGGGAGCAGTACTTC; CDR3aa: CASSLVIPTVGEQYF
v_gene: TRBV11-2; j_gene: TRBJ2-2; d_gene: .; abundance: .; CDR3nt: TGTGCCAGCAGCTTAGCGTCCAGTAAGCTGTTTTTT; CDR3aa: CASSLASSKLFF
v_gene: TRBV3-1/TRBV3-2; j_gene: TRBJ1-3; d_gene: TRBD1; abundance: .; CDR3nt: TGTGCCAGCCGAGGGACAGCCCGAAACACCATATATTTT; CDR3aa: CASRGTARNTIYF
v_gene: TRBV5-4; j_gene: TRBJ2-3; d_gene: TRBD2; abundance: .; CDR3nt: TGTGCCAGCAGCTTGGGGACAGGGACTAGCGGGAGTGCCCATCCCTTT; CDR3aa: CASSLGTGTSGSAHPF
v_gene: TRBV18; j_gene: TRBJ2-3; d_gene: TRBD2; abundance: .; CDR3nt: TGTGCCAGCTCACCGACTAGCGGAAGCACAGATACGCAGTATTTT; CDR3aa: CASSPTSGSTDTQYF
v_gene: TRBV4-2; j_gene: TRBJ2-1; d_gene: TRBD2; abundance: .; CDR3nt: TGTGCCAGCAGCCATGACGCGGGAGACAACTACAATGAGCAGTTCTTC; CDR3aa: CASSHDAGDNYNEQFF
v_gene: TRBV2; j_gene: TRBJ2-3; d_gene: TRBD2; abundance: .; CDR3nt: TGTGCCAGCATCCAAGACGTCGGGGGGGCAGATACGCAGTATTTT; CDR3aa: CASIQDVGGADTQYF
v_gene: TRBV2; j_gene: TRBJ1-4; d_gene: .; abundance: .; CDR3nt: TGTGCCAGCAGTGAAGACGGGGTTCTCGGGGAAAAACTGTTTTTT; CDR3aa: CASSEDGVLGEKLFF
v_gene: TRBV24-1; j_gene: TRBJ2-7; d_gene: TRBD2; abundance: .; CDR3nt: TGTGCCACCAGTGATAGCGGGAGAACGGACGAGCAGTACTTC; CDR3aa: CATSDSGRTDEQYF
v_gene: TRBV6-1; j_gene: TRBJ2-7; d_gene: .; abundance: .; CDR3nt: TGTGCCAGCAGTGAATCCCGCGGGGCTGTACCCTCCTACGAGCAGTACTTC; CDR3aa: CASSESRGAVPSYEQYF
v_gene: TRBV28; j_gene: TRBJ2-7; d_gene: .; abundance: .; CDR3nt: TGTGCCAGCAGCCCTCCACACTACGAGCAGTACTTC; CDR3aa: CASSPPHYEQYF
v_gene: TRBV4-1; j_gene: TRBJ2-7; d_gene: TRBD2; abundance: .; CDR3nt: TGCGCCAGCAGCAGGACTAGCGGGGATGCCTACGAGCAGTACTTC; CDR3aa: CASSRTSGDAYEQYF
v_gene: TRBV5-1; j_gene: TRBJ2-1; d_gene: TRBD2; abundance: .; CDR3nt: TGCGCCAGCAGCTTGGTCGGCGGGAGGGCCAGGGAGCAGTTCTTC; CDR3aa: CASSLVGGRAREQFF
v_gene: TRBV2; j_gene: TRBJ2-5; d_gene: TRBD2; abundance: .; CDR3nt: TGTGCCAGCAGCTCGGGGGGAGGAGAGACCCAGTACTTC; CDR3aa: CASSSGGGETQYF
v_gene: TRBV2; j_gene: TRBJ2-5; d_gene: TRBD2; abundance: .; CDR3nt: TGTGCCAGCACCCGACTAGCCCAAGAGACCCAGTACTTC; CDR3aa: CASTRLAQETQYF
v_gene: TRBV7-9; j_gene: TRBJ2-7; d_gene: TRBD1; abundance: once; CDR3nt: TGTGCCAGCAGCCCCCAGGACAGGGGGGTCTACGAGCAGTACTTC; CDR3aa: CASSPQDRGVYEQYF
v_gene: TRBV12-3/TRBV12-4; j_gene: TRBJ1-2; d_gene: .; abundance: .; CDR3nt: TGTGCCAGCGTGCATTCAGGGAAAAATGGCTACACCTTC; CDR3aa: CASVHSGKNGYTF
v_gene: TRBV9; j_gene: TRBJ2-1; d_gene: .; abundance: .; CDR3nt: TGTGCCAGCAGCGTAGCCGACAGATACAATGAGCAGTTCTTC; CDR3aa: CASSVADRYNEQFF
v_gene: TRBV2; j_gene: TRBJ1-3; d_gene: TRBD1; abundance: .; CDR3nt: TGTGCCAGCGGACAGGAGGGCGGCACCATATATTTT; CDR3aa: CASGQEGGTIYF
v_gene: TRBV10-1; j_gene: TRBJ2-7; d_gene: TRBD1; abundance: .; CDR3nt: TGCGCCAGCAGTGAGTCGCCGGGACAGTCCTACGAGCAGTACTTC; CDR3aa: CASSESPGQSYEQYF
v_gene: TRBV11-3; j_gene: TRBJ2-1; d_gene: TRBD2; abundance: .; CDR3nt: TGTGCCAGCAGCTTAGATGGGAGGGGAGCGGGATGGGGTGAGCAGTTCTTC; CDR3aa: CASSLDGRGAGWGEQFF
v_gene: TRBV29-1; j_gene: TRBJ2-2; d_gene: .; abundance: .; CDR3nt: TGCAGCGTTGTGAGGGGGAGTTCCGGGGAGCTGTTTTTT; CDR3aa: CSVVRGSSGELFF
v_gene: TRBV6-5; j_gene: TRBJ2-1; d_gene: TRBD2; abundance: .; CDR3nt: TGTGCCAGCAGTTACGGGACTAGCGGGATCAATGAGCAGTTCTTC; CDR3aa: CASSYGTSGINEQFF
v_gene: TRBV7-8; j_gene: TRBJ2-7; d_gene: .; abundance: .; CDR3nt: TGTGCCAGCAGCTATAGAGCGGGCCACTCCTACGAGCAGTACTTC; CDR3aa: CASSYRAGHSYEQYF
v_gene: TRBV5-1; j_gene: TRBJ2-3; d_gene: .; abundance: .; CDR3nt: TGCGCCAGCAGGCAGGGGGAGGGCACAGATACGCAGTATTTT; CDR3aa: CASRQGEGTDTQYF
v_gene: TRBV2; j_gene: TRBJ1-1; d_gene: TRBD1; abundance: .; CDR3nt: TGTGCCAGCAACCACGGGACAGTTGACGAAGCTTTCTTT; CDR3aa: CASNHGTVDEAFF
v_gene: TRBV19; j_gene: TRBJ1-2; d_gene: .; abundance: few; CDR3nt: TGTGCCAGTAGTATGTATGGGCAGGGAAGCTATGGCTACACCTTC; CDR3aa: CASSMYGQGSYGYTF
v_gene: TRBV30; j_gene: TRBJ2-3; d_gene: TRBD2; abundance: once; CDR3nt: TGTGCCTGGAGCGGGAGGAGCACAGATACGCAGTATTTT; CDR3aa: CAWSGRSTDTQYF
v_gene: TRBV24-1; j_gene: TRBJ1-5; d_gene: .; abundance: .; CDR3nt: TGTGCCACCAGTTCTTCTCCCTACAATCAGCCCCAGCATTTT; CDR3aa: CATSSSPYNQPQHF
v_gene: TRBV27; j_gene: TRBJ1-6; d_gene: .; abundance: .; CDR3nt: TGTGCCAGCAGTTTCACAGGAGATTCACCCCTCCACTTT; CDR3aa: CASSFTGDSPLHF
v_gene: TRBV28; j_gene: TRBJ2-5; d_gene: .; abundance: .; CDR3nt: TGTGCCAGCGGCAGGCTACAAGAGACCCAGTACTTC; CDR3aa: CASGRLQETQYF
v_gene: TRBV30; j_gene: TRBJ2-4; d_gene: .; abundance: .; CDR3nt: TGTGCCTGGAGTCTGGGGGCCTTAAACATTCAGTACTTC; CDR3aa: CAWSLGALNIQYF
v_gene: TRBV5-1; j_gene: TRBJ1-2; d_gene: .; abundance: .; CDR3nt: TGCGCCAGCAGCTTGGGGGGGCACTATGGCTACACCTTC; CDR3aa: CASSLGGHYGYTF
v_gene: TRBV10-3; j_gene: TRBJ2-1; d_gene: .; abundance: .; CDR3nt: TGTGCCATCAGTGAGTTTAGCGGCTACAATGAGCAGTTCTTC; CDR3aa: CAISEFSGYNEQFF
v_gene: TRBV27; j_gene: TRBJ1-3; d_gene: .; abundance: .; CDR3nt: TGTGCCAGCAGTCGACAGAGCTCTGGAAACACCATATATTTT; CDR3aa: CASSRQSSGNTIYF
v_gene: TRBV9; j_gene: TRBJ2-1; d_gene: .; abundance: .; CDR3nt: TGTGCCAGCAGCCCCCGGGCGGGACTGTACAATGAGCAGTTCTTC; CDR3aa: CASSPRAGLYNEQFF
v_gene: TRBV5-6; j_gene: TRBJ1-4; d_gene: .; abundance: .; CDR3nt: TGTGCCAGCAGCTGGCTGGTGGGAGGGGAAAAACTGTTTTTT; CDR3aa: CASSWLVGGEKLFF
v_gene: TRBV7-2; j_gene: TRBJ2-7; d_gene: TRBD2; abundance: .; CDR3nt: TGTGCCACGGGACTAGCGGCCTCCGAGCAGTACTTC; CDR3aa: CATGLAASEQYF
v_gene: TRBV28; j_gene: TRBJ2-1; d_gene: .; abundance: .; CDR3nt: TGTGCCAGCAAGGTCGGCCTTCAGGGGCAGTTCTTC; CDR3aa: CASKVGLQGQFF